This T cell receptor beta chain comes out of a study of T-cell reconstitution after alpha-beta-depleted transplantation in children. The CDR3 contains 17 residues. V lost 4 bases to trimming and J lost 0 bases, with 16 bases between them. Germline V gives CDR1 LGHDT, CDR2 YNNKEL (reference sequence). Unique molecular identifiers were built into the TCRbeta library. TCRdb re-called the PCR reads through MiXCR, storing one row per CDR3 protein. Of approximately 490,000 distinct CDR3 sequences in the sample, around 13% were seen once. The chain combines TRBV3-1 with TRBJ2-1; D perhaps matches TRBD2 (5 bases). The sequences come from PBMCs from the stem cell graft donor, collected from the stem cell graft. This TCR came from a human donor who donated a stem cell graft to a child with combined immunodeficiency. The chain's CDR3 is CASSRDVRTYSYNEQFF. In nucleotides, the CDR3 is TGTGCCAGCAGCCGAGACGTTAGGACTTACTCCTACAATGAGCAGTTCTTC.